A selection of T cell receptor beta chains follows, all from one sample in a study of blood T cell repertoires in COVID-19. Profiling relied on immunoSEQ multiplex PCR, and the TCRdb table lists in-frame clones only, not all of them. This sample has roughly 200,000 clones; around nine tenths occur once, and the top ten carry 1.5% to 2%. Material: peripheral blood. The receptors shown here come from a man between 18 and 35 years old with active or convalescent COVID-19. CDR3s include the opening cysteine and the closing phenylalanine or tryptophan. D genes are given only for firm matches. The size entry is marked missing in some rows and otherwise reads once, few, many or a size class.

j_call v_call d_call clone_size cdr3_aa cdr3_nt
TRBJ2-1 TRBV4-1 TRBD2 . CASSRLTSGREVGWQFF TGCGCCAGCAGCCGCTTAACTAGCGGGAGGGAAGTAGGGTGGCAGTTCTTC
TRBJ2-1 TRBV10-3 TRBD2 . CAISDRGRTLSNYNEQFF TGTGCCATCAGTGATCGCGGGAGGACCCTGTCTAATTACAATGAGCAGTTCTTC
TRBJ2-5 TRBV18 . . CASSPLQGQETQYF TGTGCCAGCTCACCACTACAGGGCCAAGAGACCCAGTACTTC
TRBJ1-6 TRBV16 TRBD1 . CASSQDRGNSPLHF TGTGCCAGCAGTCAAGACAGGGGGAATTCACCCCTCCACTTT
TRBJ2-7 TRBV6-2/TRBV6-3 . . CASSRSGIYEQYF TGTGCCAGCAGTAGAAGCGGTATCTACGAGCAGTACTTC
TRBJ1-2 TRBV12-3/TRBV12-4 . . CASSLMGLYGYTF TGTGCCAGCAGTTTAATGGGACTCTATGGCTACACCTTC
TRBJ1-5 TRBV6-5 . . CASNHPSNQPQHF TGTGCCAGCAATCATCCTAGCAATCAGCCCCAGCATTTT
TRBJ2-6 TRBV6-2/TRBV6-3 TRBD1 . CASSSRDRGSGANVLTF TGTGCCAGCAGTTCTAGGGACAGGGGAAGCGGGGCCAACGTCCTGACTTTC
TRBJ2-2 TRBV7-3 . . CASSPENTGELFF TGTGCCAGCAGCCCAGAGAACACCGGGGAGCTGTTTTTT
TRBJ2-5 TRBV6-5 . few CASRPRTQQETQYF TGTGCCAGCAGGCCGAGGACACAACAAGAGACCCAGTACTTC
TRBJ2-7 TRBV5-1 TRBD1 . CASSPDRFYEQYF TGCGCCAGCAGCCCGGACAGGTTCTACGAGCAGTACTTC
TRBJ1-3 TRBV5-1 . . CASSLRWSTDSGNTIYF TGCGCCAGCAGCTTGCGGTGGAGCACTGACTCTGGAAACACCATATATTTT
TRBJ2-1 TRBV2 TRBD2 . CASSGLAAGGAYNEQFF TGTGCCAGCAGTGGCCTCGCGGCGGGAGGTGCCTACAATGAGCAGTTCTTC
TRBJ2-3 TRBV7-9 . once CASGQDTQYF TGTGCCAGCGGACAGGATACGCAGTATTTT
TRBJ1-4 TRBV4-2 . few CASSQTRAGIDANEKLFF TGTGCCAGCAGCCAAACAAGAGCAGGGATCGACGCTAATGAAAAACTGTTTTTT
TRBJ2-1 TRBV13 TRBD2 once CASSPGLAGSSYNEQFF TGTGCCAGCAGCCCCGGACTAGCGGGAAGCTCCTACAATGAGCAGTTCTTC
TRBJ2-1 TRBV7-2 TRBD2 . CASSLRHSLAGHYNEQFF TGTGCCAGCAGCTTACGACATTCCCTAGCGGGCCACTACAATGAGCAGTTCTTC
TRBJ2-3 TRBV6-5 TRBD2 . CALLRGGSADTQYF TGTGCCCTCCTCCGGGGGGGCAGCGCAGATACGCAGTATTTT
TRBJ1-6 TRBV5-5 . . CASSLVQGTNSPLHF TGTGCCAGCAGCTTGGTCCAGGGGACCAATTCACCCCTCCACTTT
TRBJ1-5 TRBV18 TRBD1 . CASSPGQGARQPQHF TGTGCCAGCTCACCAGGACAGGGGGCAAGACAGCCCCAGCATTTT
TRBJ2-5 TRBV7-9 . . CASSLTVEGDQYF TGTGCCAGCAGCTTAACGGTGGAGGGAGACCAGTACTTC
TRBJ1-1 TRBV6-1 . . CASSEGGQGSRTEAFF TGTGCCAGCAGTGAAGGCGGTCAGGGGTCGCGGACTGAAGCTTTCTTT
TRBJ2-3 TRBV5-4 . . CASSPPRTSTDTQYF TGTGCCAGCAGCCCGCCTAGAACTAGCACAGATACGCAGTATTTT
TRBJ2-3 TRBV3-1/TRBV3-2 TRBD2 . CASSFVAGADTQYF TGTGCCAGCAGCTTTGTTGCGGGGGCAGATACGCAGTATTTT
TRBJ2-7 TRBV11-3 . . CASSQGVGEQYF TGTGCCAGCAGCCAGGGCGTGGGGGAGCAGTACTTC
TRBJ2-7 TRBV19 . . CASFDGYEQYF TGTGCCAGCTTTGACGGGTACGAGCAGTACTTC
TRBJ1-1 TRBV5-1 . . CASSLEVGTEAFF TGCGCCAGCAGCTTAGAGGTAGGCACTGAAGCTTTCTTT
TRBJ1-5 TRBV19 . . CASSMVGDMDQPQHF TGTGCCAGTAGTATGGTTGGGGACATGGACCAGCCCCAGCATTTT
TRBJ1-1 TRBV27 . . CASSSADREAFF TGTGCCAGCAGTTCCGCTGACAGGGAAGCTTTCTTT
TRBJ1-5 TRBV6-5 . . CASSYSPGSDPHF TGTGCCAGCAGTTACTCTCCAGGTAGCGACCCGCATTTT
TRBJ2-1 TRBV19 TRBD1 . CASGRWDRGNEQFF TGTGCCAGTGGGAGGTGGGACAGGGGGAATGAGCAGTTCTTC
TRBJ2-3 TRBV6-5 TRBD2 . CASRPGLAPGTQYF TGTGCCAGCAGACCGGGACTAGCCCCGGGTACGCAGTATTTT
TRBJ2-1 TRBV7-8 TRBD2 . CASTWRTSAYNEQFF TGTGCCAGCACCTGGCGGACTAGCGCGTACAATGAGCAGTTCTTC
TRBJ2-5 TRBV5-6 . . CASSLGGAYQETQYF TGTGCCAGCAGCTTGGGTGGGGCGTACCAAGAGACCCAGTACTTC
TRBJ2-5 TRBV10-1 TRBD2 . CASSEWSGDQETQYF TGCGCCAGCAGTGAGTGGAGCGGGGACCAAGAGACCCAGTACTTC
TRBJ2-4 TRBV11-2 TRBD2 . CASSIGTSGKNIQYF TGTGCCAGCAGCATAGGGACTAGCGGGAAAAACATTCAGTACTTC
TRBJ2-7 TRBV5-4 . once CASSFSQALYYEQYF TGTGCCAGCAGCTTTTCTCAGGCGCTTTACTACGAGCAGTACTTC
TRBJ1-1 TRBV2 . few CASRAYTVGDTEAFF TGTGCCAGCAGGGCGTATACGGTTGGAGACACTGAAGCTTTCTTT
TRBJ1-1 TRBV6-1 . . CASSDQAMNTEAFF TGTGCCAGCAGTGATCAGGCTATGAACACTGAAGCTTTCTTT
TRBJ2-1 TRBV7-9 . . CASSLTSLAHGYNEQFF TGTGCCAGCAGCTTAACCTCCCTAGCTCACGGCTACAATGAGCAGTTCTTC
TRBJ1-4 TRBV28 . . CASSYPQGATNEKLFF TGTGCCAGCAGTTACCCACAGGGTGCGACTAATGAAAAACTGTTTTTT
TRBJ1-4 TRBV5-1 . once CASSLVSSDTDLATNEKLFF TGCGCCAGCAGCTTGGTGAGTAGTGACACGGACTTAGCAACTAATGAAAAACTGTTTTTT
TRBJ2-1 TRBV3-1/TRBV3-2 TRBD2 once CASSQDPTSGRRDEQFF TGTGCCAGCAGCCAAGATCCTACTAGCGGGAGGAGGGATGAGCAGTTCTTC
TRBJ2-3 TRBV11-2 TRBD2 once CASSTTSGGNTQYF TGTGCCAGCAGCACCACTAGCGGGGGTAATACGCAGTATTTT
TRBJ2-2 TRBV2 . . CASSEVTANTGELFF TGTGCCAGCAGTGAAGTGACAGCGAACACCGGGGAGCTGTTTTTT
TRBJ1-1 TRBV5-1 . . CASSLGTGMNTEAFF TGCGCCAGCAGCTTGGGTACAGGTATGAACACTGAAGCTTTCTTT
TRBJ1-2 TRBV9 . . CASSVGLEGIIYGYTF TGTGCCAGCAGCGTAGGATTGGAGGGGATTATCTATGGCTACACCTTC
TRBJ2-1 TRBV29-1 . . CSVVGGTAEQFF TGCAGCGTTGTCGGCGGGACAGCAGAGCAGTTCTTC
TRBJ2-7 TRBV11-1 . . CASSLARSEEQYF TGTGCCAGCAGCTTAGCGCGGTCAGAAGAGCAGTACTTC